This T cell receptor (beta chain) was documented in a study of shared clonotypes between healthy human individuals. As to this clone: Its antigen is still unknown.

The CDR3 sequence is 14 residues long. The V gene end was trimmed by 3 bases and the J gene end by 3 bases; junction bases not matched to a gene: 2. Germline V lookup: CDR1 SGDLS, CDR2 YYNGEE. The protocol was immunoSEQ multiplex PCR, while the TCRdb copy is restricted to in-frame clones and leaves out a portion. The table records around 640,000 clones, approximately 96% of them present only once. The naive CD8 subset, CD45RO-negative cells positively selected for CCR7, excluded terminally differentiated effector memory CD45RA+ cells. Points from the study as a whole: Owing to a small donor count, the genetic and exposure-history diversity represented was limited. The naive CD4 repertoires of a few donors were compared, and 5% to 6.5% of clonotypes were shared.

This clonotype originated in a woman aged 25 to 39 in good health. Sample: naive CD8+ T cells sorted from blood. This sequence joins TRBV9 and TRBJ2-3; 9 bases fit TRBD2. Written as DNA, the CDR3 is TGTGCCAGCAGCGCTAGCGGGAAAACAGATACGCAGTATTTT. Amino acid sequence: CASSASGKTDTQYF.